These T cell receptor beta chains were read from a single sample in a study of CD8+ T cells in alopecia areata. Some clones are missing from TCRdb's copy, which holds only in-frame ones; the method was immunoSEQ multiplex PCR. This sample has tens of thousands of clones; approximately 64% occur once, and the top ten carry 23%. Sequences were derived from CD8+ T cells sorted from blood, sampled at week 24, from a patient treated with tofacitinib. The receptors were gathered from a human donor with alopecia areata. Both conserved end residues are part of each CDR3. The order of the fields is D gene, V gene, J gene, clone size, CDR3 DNA, CDR3 protein. The D gene is left open where the match is weak. Size is omitted from some rows. Given values are once, few, many or a class for expanded clones.

TRBD2,TRBV7-6,TRBJ2-7,NA,TGTGCCAGCAGCGCTAGCGGGAGGGCCCTCAACGAGCAGTACTTC,CASSASGRALNEQYF
TRBD1,TRBV4-3,TRBJ1-6,once,TGCGCCAGCAATGACAGGGACTCATATAATTCACCCCTCCACTTT,CASNDRDSYNSPLHF
TRBD2,TRBV7-3,TRBJ2-7,few,TGTGCCAGCAGCCCGGGGGGGTTACCTCCCTACGAGCAGTACTTC,CASSPGGLPPYEQYF
NA,TRBV1,TRBJ2-1,NA,TGCACCAGCAGCCACACCTTAGCGGGGGTGACCAATGAGCAGTTCTTC,CTSSHTLAGVTNEQFF
NA,TRBV7-9,TRBJ2-2,NA,TGTGCCAGCAGCTCCGGGGAGCTGTTTTTT,CASSSGELFF
NA,TRBV9,TRBJ2-1,few,TGTGCCAGCAGCGTAATGGACGGGCCTTACAATGAGCAGTTCTTC,CASSVMDGPYNEQFF
TRBD2,TRBV5-1,TRBJ2-2,NA,TGCGCCAGCAGCTCTCCGGGACTAGCGGGAGTATACACCGGGGAGCTGTTTTTT,CASSSPGLAGVYTGELFF
NA,TRBV6-5,TRBJ1-5,NA,TGTGCCAGCAGTATAGGGCCCGGCCGTTGGCCCCAGCATTTT,CASSIGPGRWPQHF
TRBD2,TRBV5-6,TRBJ2-7,NA,TGTGCCAGCAGCCTCTTAGCGGGAGACTACGAGCAGTACTTC,CASSLLAGDYEQYF
NA,TRBV4-1,TRBJ1-2,NA,TGCGCCAGCAGCCAAGATCTGGACTATGGCTACACCTTC,CASSQDLDYGYTF
NA,TRBV27,TRBJ1-2,many,TGTGCCAGCAGTCCTCTGGACAGTCTTAACTATGGCTACACCTTC,CASSPLDSLNYGYTF
TRBD1,TRBV29-1,TRBJ1-2,NA,TGCAGCGTTGAAGGCGGACAGGGGGCCGAATATGGCTACACCTTC,CSVEGGQGAEYGYTF
NA,TRBV2,TRBJ1-1,once,TGTGCCAGCTTATATTGGGCCGGGTTGAACACTGAAGCTTTCTTT,CASLYWAGLNTEAFF
NA,TRBV7-9,TRBJ2-7,NA,TGTGCCAGCAGCGGGTGGACAGAGTACGAGCAGTACTTC,CASSGWTEYEQYF
NA,TRBV27,TRBJ2-2,few,TGTGCCAGCAGCCTCTTCACCGGGGAGCTGTTTTTT,CASSLFTGELFF
TRBD1,TRBV13,TRBJ2-7,NA,TGTGCCAGCAGCTTGGGACAGGTCTACGAGCAGTACTTC,CASSLGQVYEQYF
TRBD2,TRBV7-2,TRBJ2-5,once,TGTGCCAGCAGCTTAACCCCTCGGACTAGCGGGGGGGCGAGGGAGACCCAGTACTTC,CASSLTPRTSGGARETQYF
NA,TRBV9,TRBJ1-1,NA,TGTGCCAGCAGCGTAGGAATGGCCACTGAAGCTTTCTTT,CASSVGMATEAFF
NA,TRBV28,TRBJ2-1,NA,TGTGCCAGCAGTTTAGTGGGCGGAAGCTCCTACAATGAGCAGTTCTTC,CASSLVGGSSYNEQFF
TRBD2,TRBV4-2,TRBJ2-7,many,TGTGCCAGCAGGCTTAGACTAGCGGGAGACGAGCAGTACTTC,CASRLRLAGDEQYF
NA,TRBV27,TRBJ1-2,NA,TGTGCCAGCAAAACTGGGGAGTACTATGGCTACACCTTC,CASKTGEYYGYTF